The 8 T cell receptor beta chains listed next were all sequenced from one sample in a study of sequential checkpoint blockade in melanoma. Repertoires were generated with immunoSEQ multiplex PCR, while TCRdb's copy carries only in-frame clones and drops some. Here the sample spans some 19,000 clones, approximately 81% being singletons. Treatment defined: randomized to nivolumab then ipilimumab (arm A) or the reverse (arm B). Sequenced here: CD8+ T cells sorted from blood (inferred from file names), sampled from a patient given nivolumab and ipilimumab in sequence. The receptors were sampled from a human donor with melanoma.

The V call is TRBV7-6, the J call TRBJ2-7, with D unresolved. CDR1 and CDR2 from the germline V gene are SGHVS and FNYEAQ. The ends were cut back, 3 bases at V and 0 bases at J, with 6 bases in the middle. The CDR3 is 13 residues long. CDR3 DNA sequence: TGTGCCAGCAGCTTCATGGCCTCCTACGAGCAGTACTTC. Translation: CASSFMASYEQYF.

This chain links TRBV4-1 with TRBJ2-1; D might be TRBD2 (7 bases). CDR3 length equals 16 residues. Germline lookup yields CDR1 MGHRA and CDR2 YSYEKL. V lost 4 bases and J lost 2, with 15 bases in between. The CDR3 bases are TGCGCCAGCAGCCCGAAGGGGGGGGGTGCCTACAATGAGCAGTTCTTC. Its protein product is CASSPKGGGAYNEQFF.

The chain uses TRBV4-1 and TRBJ2-5; the match to TRBD1 covers 10 bases. The closer fit of TRBJ2-7 to the DNA end suggests the J call may be wrong. CDR1 and CDR2 from the germline V gene are MGHRA and YSYEKL. The CDR3 spans 14 residues. Written as DNA, the CDR3 is TGCGCCAGCAGCCAAGGAGACAGGGGGCTCGAGCAGTACTTC. It is translated as CASSQGDRGLEQYF.

J is TRBJ2-7 and V is TRBV4-2; 9 bases are a match to TRBD2. J was trimmed by 6 bases and V by 0 bases; bases with no gene match: 6. Germline lookup yields CDR1 LGHNA and CDR2 YNFKEQ. CDR3 length: 15 residues. Here the CDR3 reads CASSQEISGGPEQYF. The CDR3, as DNA: TGTGCCAGCAGCCAAGAGATTAGCGGGGGCCCCGAGCAGTACTTC.

The J gene is TRBJ2-1, the V gene TRBV5-4, with 9 positions matching TRBD2. Germline trimming cut 0 bases from V and 7 bases from J; bases unmatched to any gene: 5. CDR1 is SGHNT, CDR2 YYREEE, per germline (reference sequence). The CDR3 consists of 15 residues. The CDR3 loop is CASSLGRGGLNEQFF. Written as DNA, the CDR3 is TGTGCCAGCAGCTTGGGGCGGGGGGGCCTGAATGAGCAGTTCTTC. Looking up the rest from reference TRBV5-4 and TRBJ2-1 gives the full variable domain: ETGVTQSPTHLIKTRGQQVTLRCSSQSGHNTVSWYQQALGQGPQFIFQYYREEENGRGNFPPRFSGLQFPNYSSELNVNALELDDSALYLCASSLGRGGLNEQFFGPGTRLTVL.

In its sample, this clone was seen a few times. This sequence joins TRBV7-6 and TRBJ1-1; D may be TRBD1 (5 bases). The CDR3 is made up of 17 amino acids. Trimming took off 1 base at V and 2 bases at J, with 17 bases between the two ends. Germline V gives CDR1 SGHVS, CDR2 FNYEAQ. The CDR3 protein is CASSLDQGRGYNTEAFF. The CDR3 coding sequence is TGTGCCAGCAGCTTAGATCAGGGCCGCGGATATAACACTGAAGCTTTCTTT.

The CDR3 here is CASSVVGTSALYEQYF. CDR3 DNA sequence: TGTGCCAGCAGCGTAGTTGGGACTAGCGCTCTCTACGAGCAGTACTTC. The chain links TRBV28 to TRBJ2-5, with 10 positions matching TRBD2. Gene TRBJ2-7 matches the end of the DNA better, so the J call may be wrong. Germline V CDR1 and CDR2: MDHEN, SYDVKM. The CDR3 extends over 16 amino acids.

The chain has TRBV30 and TRBJ2-5; 8 bases are shared with TRBD2. The CDR3 has 15 residues. J lost 1 base, V lost 5 bases, and 9 bases had no gene match. CDR1 GTSNPN and CDR2 SVGIG come from the germline V gene (reference sequence). The CDR3 nucleotides are TGTGCCTGGGGTGGGGCGGGGGGCATCCAAGAGACCCAGTACTTC. Its translation: CAWGGAGGIQETQYF. The full variable domain, in which reference TRBV30 and TRBJ2-5 provide the parts outside the CDR3, is SQTIHQWPATLVQPVGSPLSLECTVEGTSNPNLYWYRQAAGRGLQLLFYSVGIGQISSEVPQNLSASRPQDRQFILSSKKLLLSDSGFYLCAWGGAGGIQETQYFGPGTRLLVL.